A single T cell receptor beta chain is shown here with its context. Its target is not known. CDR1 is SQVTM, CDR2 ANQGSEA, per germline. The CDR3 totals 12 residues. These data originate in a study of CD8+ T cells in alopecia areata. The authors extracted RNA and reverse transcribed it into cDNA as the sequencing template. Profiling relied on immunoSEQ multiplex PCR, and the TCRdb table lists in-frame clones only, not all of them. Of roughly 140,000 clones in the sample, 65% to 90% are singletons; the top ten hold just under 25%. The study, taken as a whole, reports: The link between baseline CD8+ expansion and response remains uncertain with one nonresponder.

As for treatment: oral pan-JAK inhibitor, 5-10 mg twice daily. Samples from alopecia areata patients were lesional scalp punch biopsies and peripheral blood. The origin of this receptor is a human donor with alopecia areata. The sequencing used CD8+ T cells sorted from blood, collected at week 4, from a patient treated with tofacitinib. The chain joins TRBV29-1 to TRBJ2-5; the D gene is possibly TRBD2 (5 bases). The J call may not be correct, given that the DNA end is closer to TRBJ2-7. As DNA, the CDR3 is TGCAGCGTTGAAGACGCGGGCTCCGAGCAGTACTTC. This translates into CSVEDAGSEQYF.